This is a list of T cell receptor beta chains from one sample in a study of OX40 agonist ivuxolimab in advanced cancers. The method was immunoSEQ multiplex PCR; TCRdb's version includes in-frame clones alone and lacks a portion of them. The sample has over 65,000 clones; 70% to 90% are singletons. The sample in question was CD4+ or CD8+ T cells sorted from blood, obtained in a trial of the OX40 agonist ivuxolimab. These receptors were taken from an adult with an advanced solid tumor such as melanoma, head and neck, liver or kidney cancer. The CDR3 runs from the conserved cysteine through the conserved F or W. The D gene is left open where the match is weak. Part of the rows lack a size; the others show once, few, many or a class for expanded clones.

TRBD1 TRBJ1-6 NA TRBV5-4 CASSRTGENSPLHF TGTGCCAGCAGCCGGACAGGGGAAAATTCACCCCTCCACTTT
NA TRBJ1-5 few TRBV19 CAIHDPYSNQPQHF TGTGCCATCCACGACCCCTATAGCAATCAGCCCCAGCATTTT
NA TRBJ1-1 medium-sized TRBV7-8 CASSLGGQGLGTEAFF TGTGCCAGCAGCTTAGGGGGGCAGGGATTAGGTACTGAAGCTTTCTTT
NA TRBJ2-1 few TRBV2 CASRLGYSSYNEQFF TGTGCCAGCAGGCTAGGGTATAGCTCCTACAATGAGCAGTTCTTC
NA TRBJ2-1 NA TRBV4-1 CASSQYSARSSYNEQFF TGCGCCAGCAGCCAATATAGCGCCCGGAGCTCCTACAATGAGCAGTTCTTC
TRBD1 TRBJ1-6 many TRBV11-3 CASSLDQGGSSYNSPLHF TGTGCCAGCAGCTTAGACCAGGGGGGCAGCTCCTATAATTCACCCCTCCACTTT
TRBD1 TRBJ2-5 NA TRBV18 CASSLGQQETQYF TGTGCCAGCTCCCTGGGACAGCAAGAGACCCAGTACTTC
NA TRBJ2-5 NA TRBV5-6 CASSLRETQYF TGTGCCAGCAGCTTGAGAGAGACCCAGTACTTC
NA TRBJ1-3 NA TRBV9 CASSVGPSQGLGGNTIYF TGTGCCAGCAGCGTAGGCCCGTCTCAGGGGCTTGGAGGAAACACCATATATTTT
TRBD1 TRBJ1-2 NA TRBV5-5 CASSIQGAGANYGYTF TGTGCCAGCAGCATACAGGGGGCAGGGGCTAACTATGGCTACACCTTC
NA TRBJ1-1 NA TRBV9 CASSVDPSGEAFF TGTGCCAGCAGCGTAGATCCTTCGGGTGAAGCTTTCTTT
NA TRBJ2-1 once TRBV7-2 CASSLANRRYNEQFF TGTGCCAGCAGCCTAGCCAATCGGCGATACAATGAGCAGTTCTTC
NA TRBJ1-6 NA TRBV11-2 CASSQSWGLLHF TGTGCCAGCAGTCAAAGTTGGGGGCTCCTCCACTTT
TRBD1 TRBJ1-1 once TRBV6-1 CASRTGNTEAFF TGTGCCAGTCGGACAGGGAACACTGAAGCTTTCTTT